This TCR beta chain is from a study of cytomegalovirus exposure and HLA in healthy donors. The overall study: The Caucasian-associated ancestry cluster contained 81% of the approximately 410 genotyped donors.

This PCR relied on a set of 60 Vbeta primers and 13 Jbeta primers. Produced via immunoSEQ multiplex PCR; TCRdb's table is partial and in-frame only. The sample holds 200,000 to 250,000 clones, 70% to 80% seen once. Details on this clone: The antigen is undetermined.

Per the germline V gene, CDR1 is SGHRS and CDR2 is YFSETQ. Trimming cost V 0 bases and J 0 bases, with 10 bases left between them. CDR3 length equals 15 residues. Overall study results and limits: Cytomegalovirus association was listed for under 200 TCR beta chains. Analysis performed later showed TCR beta chains linked to HLA being more clonally expanded than equally common others.

This chain uses TRBV5-1 with TRBJ2-7, with D maybe TRBD2 (6 bases). The sample was PBMCs. The receptor was derived from a woman in her twenties or thirties in good health and CMV-seronegative. This chain's CDR3 is CASSLDGRGSYEQYF. As DNA, the CDR3 is TGCGCCAGCAGCTTGGATGGGCGGGGCTCCTACGAGCAGTACTTC.